The 22 T cell receptor beta chains below were found in one sample sequenced in a study of cytotoxic CD8 clonotypes in ibrutinib-treated CLL. TCRdb's table, derived via immunoSEQ multiplex PCR, lists solely in-frame clones and lacks some. In the table there are some 350,000 clones, about 64% of which are singletons. The source was PBMCs, collected after 36 months of ibrutinib treatment. Source of these receptors: a human donor with chronic lymphocytic leukemia.

This clone showed up just a few times. The rearrangement uses TRBV18 and TRBJ1-1, with D tentatively TRBD1 (5 bases). CDR3 length equals 16 residues. Germline values: CDR1 KGHSH, CDR2 LQKENI. Trimming removed 3 bases from V and 3 bases from J, with 17 bases in between. CDR3 region: CASSPLMGRLYTEAFF. CDR3 coding DNA: TGTGCCAGCTCACCGCTTATGGGACGGTTGTACACTGAAGCTTTCTTT. Full variable domain (outside the CDR3, taken from reference TRBV18 and TRBJ1-1): NAGVMQNPRHLVRRRGQEARLRCSPMKGHSHVYWYRQLPEEGLKFMVYLQKENIIDESGMPKERFSAEFPKEGPSILRIQQVVRGDSAAYFCASSPLMGRLYTEAFFGQGTRLTVV.

The V call is TRBV5-1, the J call TRBJ1-2; a weak D match, TRBD1 (5 bases). The germline gives CDR1 SGHRS, CDR2 YFSETQ. This CDR3 is built from 16 residues. The germline V and J ends were trimmed by 5 bases and 7 bases, with 24 bases remaining between them. CDR3 loop: CASSSRGADFKGGYTF. As DNA, the CDR3 is TGCGCCAGCAGTTCGAGGGGCGCGGACTTTAAGGGTGGCTACACCTTC.

The V call is TRBV5-8, the J call TRBJ1-2; no clear D gene. Deletions cut 1 base from V and 1 base from J, with 14 bases between. The length of the CDR3 is 16 residues. Per germline, CDR1 SGHTS and CDR2 YDEGEE. The CDR3 loop reads CASSLPQWTFNYGYTF. As DNA, the CDR3 is TGTGCCAGCAGCTTGCCGCAATGGACCTTTAACTATGGCTACACCTTC.

This clone was detected only a few times. V gene TRBV4-1 combines with J gene TRBJ1-2; 9 bases agree with TRBD1. From germline, CDR1 is MGHRA and CDR2 YSYEKL. The CDR3 is 15 residues long. The V gene end was trimmed by 4 bases and the J gene end by 4 bases; junction bases not matched to a gene: 7. CDR3: CASSLRTGASYGYTF. The DNA for the CDR3 is TGCGCCAGCAGCCTAAGGACAGGGGCGAGCTATGGCTACACCTTC.

This clone showed up just a few times. The CDR3 loop reads CASTPLGTGELFF. The DNA for the CDR3 is TGTGCCAGCACCCCGCTAGGGACCGGGGAGCTGTTTTTT. This chain joins TRBV6-5 and TRBJ2-2, with D unclear. The length of the CDR3 is 13 residues. The V gene's germline CDR1 is MNHEY and CDR2 SVGAGI. V lost 7 bases to trimming and J lost 5 bases, with 11 bases between them.

This clone showed up just a few times. The V and J genes are TRBV2 and TRBJ1-2; D unclear. CDR3 length: 12 residues. Deletions cut 6 bases from V and 4 bases from J, with 9 bases between. CDR1 is SNHLY, CDR2 FYNNEI, per germline. The CDR3 sequence is CASRPPIYGYTF. Written as DNA, the CDR3 is TGTGCCAGCAGACCCCCGATCTATGGCTACACCTTC. The full variable domain, its missing parts supplied by reference TRBV2 and TRBJ1-2, is EPEVTQTPSHQVTQMGQEVILRCVPISNHLYFYWYRQILGQKVEFLVSFYNNEISEKSEIFDDQFSVERPDGSNFTLKIRSTKLEDSAMYFCASRPPIYGYTFGSGTRLTVV.

J is TRBJ2-1 and V is TRBV10-3, with 10 bases aligning to TRBD1. This CDR3 comprises 16 residues. V gave up 6 bases and J gave up 2 bases; unmatched junction bases: 7. CDR1 is ENHRY, CDR2 SYGVKD, per germline. In nucleotides, the CDR3 is TGTGCCATCAGCGGGGACAGGGGACTAGCCTACAATGAGCAGTTCTTC. It encodes CAISGDRGLAYNEQFF.

The chain is built from TRBV6-6 and TRBJ2-6, with a tentative D call TRBD2 (5 bases). Germline CDR1 reads MNHNY; CDR2 reads SVGAGI (reference sequence). The CDR3 has 15 residues. Trimming stripped 6 bases from V and 2 bases from J, with 11 bases between. CDR3 DNA sequence: TGTGCCAGCAGGTCCGGGGTAGCTGGGGCCAACGTCCTGACTTTC. This translates into CASRSGVAGANVLTF.

The chain couples TRBV7-9 to TRBJ1-2; TRBD1 matches 8 bases. CDR3 size: 17 residues. Germline assignment: CDR1 SEHNR and CDR2 FQNEAQ (reference sequence). The V segment lost 1 base and the J segment 0 bases; nucleotides outside the gene matches: 7. CDR3 residues: CASSLVTGTGANYGYTF. The CDR3 bases are TGTGCCAGCAGCTTAGTAACGGGGACAGGAGCTAACTATGGCTACACCTTC.

V usage is TRBV2 and J usage is TRBJ1-3; no clear D. The germline V and J ends were trimmed by 7 bases and 2 bases, with 15 bases remaining between them. CDR3 length: 15 amino acids. Germline CDR1 is SNHLY and CDR2 is FYNNEI. The CDR3: CASTEVGSAGNTIYF. The CDR3 nucleotides are TGTGCCAGCACCGAAGTGGGGAGCGCTGGAAACACCATATATTTT.

The V and J genes are TRBV18 and TRBJ2-7; weak D call: TRBD2 (6 bases). Trimming took off 3 bases at V and 7 bases at J, with 16 bases between the two ends. Per germline, CDR1 KGHSH and CDR2 LQKENI. The CDR3 extends over 14 amino acids. The CDR3 is CASSPPGRRMEQYF. The CDR3 DNA sequence: TGTGCCAGCTCACCCCCGGGGAGGAGGATGGAGCAGTACTTC. Complete variable domain (other parts from reference TRBV18 and TRBJ2-7): NAGVMQNPRHLVRRRGQEARLRCSPMKGHSHVYWYRQLPEEGLKFMVYLQKENIIDESGMPKERFSAEFPKEGPSILRIQQVVRGDSAAYFCASSPPGRRMEQYFGPGTRLTVT.

The sample holds one count of this clone. This chain uses TRBV29-1 with TRBJ2-5; possible D gene TRBD1, 6 bases. V was clipped by 0 bases and J by 5 bases, with 13 bases between them. The CDR3 is 14 amino acids. Germline CDR1 and CDR2: SQVTM and ANQGSEA. This CDR3 is CSVEDTGLAETQYF. The CDR3 nucleotides are TGCAGCGTTGAAGATACAGGGCTGGCCGAGACCCAGTACTTC.

The CDR3 loop reads CASSLLSRGSYNSPLHF. As DNA, the CDR3 is TGTGCCAGCAGTTTATTGTCCCGGGGGTCCTATAATTCACCCCTCCACTTT. The chain has TRBV27 and TRBJ1-6; perhaps TRBD1 as D (5 bases). From germline, CDR1 is MNHEY and CDR2 SMNVEV (reference sequence). This CDR3 region has 17 residues. Trimming removed 1 base from V and 1 base from J, with 11 bases in between.

The rearrangement links TRBV4-1 to TRBJ1-5; 7 bases are shared with TRBD1. V gave up 3 bases and J gave up 3 bases; unmatched junction bases: 8. Germline V gives CDR1 MGHRA, CDR2 YSYEKL. The CDR3 is made up of 16 amino acids. CDR3 loop: CASSHVSGQFNQPQHF. DNA for the CDR3: TGCGCCAGCAGCCATGTATCGGGACAGTTCAATCAGCCCCAGCATTTT.

The J gene is TRBJ2-7, the V gene TRBV7-9, with 13 bases lining up with TRBD2. The CDR3 extends over 17 amino acids. The ends lost 4 bases at V and 5 bases at J; junction bases unmatched: 11. Germline CDR1 reads SEHNR; CDR2 reads FQNEAQ (reference sequence). The CDR3 nucleotides read TGTGCCAGCAGCTCCTCTAAAGGCACTAGCGGGAGGGACGAGCAGTACTTC. Protein sequence: CASSSSKGTSGRDEQYF.

This clone was recorded a few times. Given the absence of the conserved phenylalanine or tryptophan at the CDR3 end, a read error is likely. The DNA is omitted, as the CDR3 cannot be located on it reliably, and the CDR3 follows TCRdb's listing. The CDR3 loop is CASMFYSQG. V usage is TRBV11-3 and J usage is TRBJ2-4; the table's D call of TRBD1 was not tested on the DNA. Germline-derived CDR1 and CDR2 are SGHNT and YENEEA. The CDR3 spans 9 amino acids, including both terminal residues.

This clone was recorded only once. This sequence joins TRBV29-1 and TRBJ2-7; 7 bases agree with TRBD1. V dropped 3 bases and J dropped 0; count of bases not matched to a gene: 2. Germline V gene sequence: CDR1 SQVTM, CDR2 ANQGSEA. This CDR3 is built from 13 residues. The CDR3 sequence is CSVDGQDSYEQYF. The CDR3 bases are TGCAGCGTTGACGGACAGGACTCCTACGAGCAGTACTTC.

The chain recombines TRBV25-1 with TRBJ2-1; 7 bases are a match to TRBD2. CDR3 length: 15 amino acids. Germline V CDR1 and CDR2: MGHDK, SYGVNS. Trimming removed 7 bases from V and 7 bases from J; junction bases left unmatched: 13. The CDR3 DNA is TGTGCCAGCAAGAGGACTAGTCCCTCGGGGAATGAGCAGTTCTTC. Residues: CASKRTSPSGNEQFF.

This clone occurred a few times. The V gene is TRBV6-6, the J gene TRBJ2-1, with TRBD2 matching over 10 bases. Germline loops: CDR1 MNHNY, CDR2 SVGAGI (reference sequence). V was clipped by 5 bases and J by 2 bases; unmatched bases: 3. This CDR3 is built from 15 residues. In DNA, the CDR3 is TGTGCCAGCAGTATTCTAGCGGGGGCCTACAATGAGCAGTTCTTC. Protein: CASSILAGAYNEQFF.

This chain links TRBV29-1 with TRBJ1-2; D unclear. The germline CDR1 and CDR2 sequences are SQVTM and ANQGSEA. The CDR3 runs 12 residues. Trimming removed 6 bases from V and 5 bases from J, with 13 bases in between. CDR3 sequence (DNA): TGCAGCGTCCATGGGAGGGCTTATGGCTACACCTTC. This gives the protein CSVHGRAYGYTF. The whole variable domain, filled in from reference TRBV29-1 and TRBJ1-2, reads SAVISQKPSRDICQRGTSLTIQCQVDSQVTMMFWYRQQPGQSLTLIATANQGSEATYESGFVIDKFPISRPNLTFSTLTVSNMSPEDSSIYLCSVHGRAYGYTFGSGTRLTVV.

This clone was detected once. This sequence joins TRBV19 and TRBJ1-5; 9 bases are a match to TRBD1. The CDR3 sequence is 14 residues long. The V gene end was trimmed by 8 bases and the J gene end by 0 bases; junction bases not matched to a gene: 2. The germline V gene has CDR1 LNHDA and CDR2 SQIVND (reference sequence). DNA for the CDR3: TGTGCCAGTGGGACAGGGTATAGCAATCAGCCCCAGCATTTT. It is translated as CASGTGYSNQPQHF.

V usage is TRBV20-1 and J usage is TRBJ1-3; D unresolved. The CDR3 has 11 residues. Germline CDR1 is DFQATT and CDR2 is SNEGSKA (reference sequence). V was clipped by 3 bases and J by 8 bases, with 8 bases between them. DNA for the CDR3: TGCAGTGCTAGGCGGGATCACACCATATATTTT. It specifies CSARRDHTIYF.